This T cell receptor (beta chain) was obtained from a study of T cells in Graves' hyperthyroidism and ophthalmopathy. Regarding the study as a whole: Ophthalmopathy cases were set apart from stable hyperthyroidism by a 13 V-J model.

RNA transcripts were the template for amplifying TCR beta CDR3 regions. RT-PCR in the first round (using the HTBI primer set) targeted the TCR CDR3. TCRdb reprocessed the multiplex PCR reads with MiXCR, giving one entry per CDR3 protein. The table shows 85,000 to 110,000 distinct CDR3 sequences, with roughly 50% occurring only once. Germline CDR1 SQVTM, CDR2 ANQGSEA. Between the trimmed V and J ends, which lost 8 bases and 1 base, there was a span of 8 bases. The CDR3 length is 11 residues. On this clonotype itself: Its antigen remains unidentified.

The receptor comes from a man in his forties with Graves' hyperthyroidism. The chain couples TRBV29-1 to TRBJ1-1, with a weak D call TRBD1 (6 bases). Sequenced sample: blood. The CDR3 here is CSLQGNTEAFF. The DNA for the CDR3 is TGCAGCTTACAGGGGAACACTGAAGCTTTCTTT.